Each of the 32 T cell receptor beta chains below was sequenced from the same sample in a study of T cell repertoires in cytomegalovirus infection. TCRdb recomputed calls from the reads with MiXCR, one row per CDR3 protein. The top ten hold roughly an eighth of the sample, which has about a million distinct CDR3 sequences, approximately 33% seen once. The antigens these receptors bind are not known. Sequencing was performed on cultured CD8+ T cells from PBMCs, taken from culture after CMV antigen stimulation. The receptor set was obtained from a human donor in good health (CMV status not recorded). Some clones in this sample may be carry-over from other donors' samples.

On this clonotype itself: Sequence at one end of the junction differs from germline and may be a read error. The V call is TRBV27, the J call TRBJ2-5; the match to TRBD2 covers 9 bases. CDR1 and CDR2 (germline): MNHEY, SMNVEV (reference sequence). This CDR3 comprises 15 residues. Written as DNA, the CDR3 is TGTGTCAGCACCTCGGAAGCGGGGGGTGCCCAGACCCAGTACTTC. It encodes CVSTSEAGGAQTQYF.

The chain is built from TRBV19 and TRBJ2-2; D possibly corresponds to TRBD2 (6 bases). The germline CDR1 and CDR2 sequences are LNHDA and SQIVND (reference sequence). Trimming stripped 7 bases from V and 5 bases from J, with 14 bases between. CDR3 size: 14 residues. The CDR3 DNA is TGTGCCAGTAAGGAGGGAAGTAAAACCGGGGAGCTGTTTTTT. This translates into CASKEGSKTGELFF. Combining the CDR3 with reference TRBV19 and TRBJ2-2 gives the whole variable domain DGGITQSPKYLFRKEGQNVTLSCEQNLNHDAMYWYRQDPGQGLRLIYYSQIVNDFQKGDIAEGYSVSREKKESFPLTVTSAQKNPTAFYLCASKEGSKTGELFFGEGSRLTVL.

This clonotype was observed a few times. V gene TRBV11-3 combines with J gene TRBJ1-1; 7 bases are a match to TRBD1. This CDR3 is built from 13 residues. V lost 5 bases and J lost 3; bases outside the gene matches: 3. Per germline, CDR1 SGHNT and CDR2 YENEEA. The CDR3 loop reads CASSGDSHTEAFF. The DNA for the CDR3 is TGTGCCAGCAGCGGGGACAGTCACACTGAAGCTTTCTTT.

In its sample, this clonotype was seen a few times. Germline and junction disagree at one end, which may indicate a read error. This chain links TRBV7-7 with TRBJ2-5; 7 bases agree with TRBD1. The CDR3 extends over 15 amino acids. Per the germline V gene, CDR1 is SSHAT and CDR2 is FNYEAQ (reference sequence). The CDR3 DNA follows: TGTGCTAGCAGCCAAAAAACGGACAGGCAAGAGACCCAGTACTTC. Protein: CASSQKTDRQETQYF.

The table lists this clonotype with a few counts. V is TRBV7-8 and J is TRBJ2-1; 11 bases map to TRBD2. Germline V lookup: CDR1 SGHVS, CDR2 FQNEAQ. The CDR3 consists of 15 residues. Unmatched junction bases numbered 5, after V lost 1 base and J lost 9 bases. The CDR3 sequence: CASSLGSSGGIEQFF. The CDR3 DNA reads TGTGCCAGCAGCTTAGGATCTAGCGGGGGGATTGAGCAGTTCTTC.

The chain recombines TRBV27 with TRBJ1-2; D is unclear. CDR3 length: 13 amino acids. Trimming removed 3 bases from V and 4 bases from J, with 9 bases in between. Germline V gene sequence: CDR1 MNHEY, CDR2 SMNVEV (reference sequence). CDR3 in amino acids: CASSFPSGYGYTF. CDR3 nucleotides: TGTGCCAGCAGTTTCCCTAGCGGCTATGGCTACACCTTC.

The CDR3, as DNA: TGTGCCAGCAGCTACTGGGGTGACGGGAATCAGCCCCAGCATTTT. As protein: CASSYWGDGNQPQHF. J is TRBJ1-5 and V is TRBV5-6; D unresolved. Germline V CDR1 and CDR2: SGHDT, YYEEEE. V shed 3 bases and J shed 4 bases, with 14 bases lying between them. The CDR3 is made up of 15 amino acids.

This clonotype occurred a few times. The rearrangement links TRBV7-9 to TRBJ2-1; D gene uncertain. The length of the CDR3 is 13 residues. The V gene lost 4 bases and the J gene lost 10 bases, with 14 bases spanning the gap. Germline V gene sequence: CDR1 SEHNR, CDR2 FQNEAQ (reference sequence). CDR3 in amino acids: CASSSILTTEQFF. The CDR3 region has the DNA TGTGCCAGCAGCTCCATACTTACTACCGAGCAGTTCTTC.

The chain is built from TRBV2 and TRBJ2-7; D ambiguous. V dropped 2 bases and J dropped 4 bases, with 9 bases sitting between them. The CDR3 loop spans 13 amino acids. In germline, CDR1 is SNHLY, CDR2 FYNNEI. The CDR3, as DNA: TGTGCCAGCAGTGAAACAGTCCAGTACGAGCAGTACGTC. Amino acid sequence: CASSETVQYEQYV.

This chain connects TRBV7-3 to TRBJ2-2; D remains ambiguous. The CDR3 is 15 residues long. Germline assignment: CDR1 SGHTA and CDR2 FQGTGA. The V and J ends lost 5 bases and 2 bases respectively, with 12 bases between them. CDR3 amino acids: CASSPLPTNTGELFF. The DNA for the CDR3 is TGTGCCAGCAGCCCCCTCCCTACTAACACCGGGGAGCTGTTTTTT. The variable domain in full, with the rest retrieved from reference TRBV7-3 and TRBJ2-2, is GAGVSQTPSNKVTEKGKYVELRCDPISGHTALYWYRQSLGQGPEFLIYFQGTGAADDSGLPNDRFFAVRPEGSVSTLKIQRTERGDSAVYLCASSPLPTNTGELFFGEGSRLTVL.

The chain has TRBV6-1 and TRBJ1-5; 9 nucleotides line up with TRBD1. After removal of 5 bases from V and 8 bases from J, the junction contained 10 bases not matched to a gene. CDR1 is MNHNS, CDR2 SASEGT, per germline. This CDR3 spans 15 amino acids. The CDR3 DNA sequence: TGTGCCAGCAGTACCATTACAGGGGGCTATAAGCCCCAGCATTTT. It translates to CASSTITGGYKPQHF.

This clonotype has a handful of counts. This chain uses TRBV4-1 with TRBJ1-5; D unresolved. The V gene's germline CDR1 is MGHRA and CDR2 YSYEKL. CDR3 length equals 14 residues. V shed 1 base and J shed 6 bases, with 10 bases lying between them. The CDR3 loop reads CASSQVVRFQPQHF. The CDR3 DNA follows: TGCGCCAGCAGCCAAGTAGTACGTTTTCAGCCCCAGCATTTT.

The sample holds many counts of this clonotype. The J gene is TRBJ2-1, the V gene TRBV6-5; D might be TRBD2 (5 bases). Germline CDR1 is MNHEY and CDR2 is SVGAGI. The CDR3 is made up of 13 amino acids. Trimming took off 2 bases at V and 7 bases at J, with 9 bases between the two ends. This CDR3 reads CASSYVSGNEQFF. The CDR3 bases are TGTGCCAGCAGTTACGTCTCGGGAAATGAGCAGTTCTTC.

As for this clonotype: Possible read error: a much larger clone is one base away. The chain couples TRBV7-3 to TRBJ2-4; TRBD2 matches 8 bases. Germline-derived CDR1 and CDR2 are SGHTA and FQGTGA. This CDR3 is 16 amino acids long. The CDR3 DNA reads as TGTGCCAGCAGCTTATTAGCGGGGACGAATAAAAACATTCAGAACTTC. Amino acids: CASSLLAGTNKNIQNF.

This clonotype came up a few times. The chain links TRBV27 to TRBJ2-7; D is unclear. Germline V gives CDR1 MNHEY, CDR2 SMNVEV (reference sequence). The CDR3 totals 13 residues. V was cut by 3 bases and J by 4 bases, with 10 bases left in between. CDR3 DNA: TGTGCCAGCAGTTTCCGGCGGCCTTACGAGCAGTACTTC. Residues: CASSFRRPYEQYF.

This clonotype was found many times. The CDR3 here is CASSPDRGFGTEAFF. The CDR3, as DNA: TGTGCCAGCAGCCCGGACAGGGGATTTGGCACTGAAGCTTTCTTT. The chain has TRBV7-8 and TRBJ1-1, with TRBD1 identical over 9 bases. Germline-derived CDR1 and CDR2 are SGHVS and FQNEAQ. CDR3 length: 15 residues. The junction had 8 bases not matched to a gene; V was cut back by 5 bases and J by 4 bases.

The DNA for the CDR3 is TGTGCCAGCAGCTCGGATCCTGAAAAACTGTTTTTT. It specifies CASSSDPEKLFF. The chain carries TRBV7-9 and TRBJ1-4; the D is unclear. The CDR3 contains 12 residues. Germline-derived CDR1 and CDR2 are SEHNR and FQNEAQ (reference sequence). V shed 4 bases and J shed 7 bases, with 7 bases lying between them.

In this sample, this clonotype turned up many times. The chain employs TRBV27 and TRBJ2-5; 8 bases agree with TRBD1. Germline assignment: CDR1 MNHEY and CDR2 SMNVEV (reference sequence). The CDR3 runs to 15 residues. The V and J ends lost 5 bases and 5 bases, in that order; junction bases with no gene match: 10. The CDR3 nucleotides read TGTGCCAGCAGTCTAGACAGGGGAGGCGGGGAGACCCAGTACTTC. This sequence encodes CASSLDRGGGETQYF.

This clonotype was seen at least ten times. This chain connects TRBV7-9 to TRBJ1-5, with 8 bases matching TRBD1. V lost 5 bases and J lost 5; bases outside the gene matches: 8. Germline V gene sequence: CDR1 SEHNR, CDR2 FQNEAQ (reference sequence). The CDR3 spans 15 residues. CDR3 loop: CASSPNTGGDQPQHF. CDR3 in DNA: TGTGCCAGCAGCCCGAATACAGGGGGTGATCAGCCCCAGCATTTT.

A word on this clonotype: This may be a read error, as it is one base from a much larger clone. CDR3 sequence (DNA): TGTGCCAGCAGTCGGCCGGGACAGACAACGTATGGCTACACCTTC. This translates into CASSRPGQTTYGYTF. J is TRBJ1-2 and V is TRBV6-1; TRBD1 matches at 7 bases. CDR1 and CDR2 from the germline V gene are MNHNS and SASEGT. After removal of 5 bases from V and 5 bases from J, the junction contained 11 bases not matched to a gene. The CDR3 length is 15 residues.

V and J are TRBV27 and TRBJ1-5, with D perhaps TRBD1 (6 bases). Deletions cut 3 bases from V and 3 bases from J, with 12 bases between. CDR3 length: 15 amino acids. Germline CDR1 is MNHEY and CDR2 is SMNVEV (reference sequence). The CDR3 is CASSFGQSFNQPQHF. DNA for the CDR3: TGTGCCAGCAGTTTCGGACAGTCTTTCAATCAGCCCCAGCATTTT.

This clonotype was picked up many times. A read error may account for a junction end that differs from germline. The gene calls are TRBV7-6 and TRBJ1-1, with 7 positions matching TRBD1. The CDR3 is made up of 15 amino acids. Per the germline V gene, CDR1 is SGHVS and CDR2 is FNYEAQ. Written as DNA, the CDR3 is TGTGCCAGCAGTCGCCCGACAGGGTTGAAGACTGAAGCTTTCTTT. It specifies CASSRPTGLKTEAFF. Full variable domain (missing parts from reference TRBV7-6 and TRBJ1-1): GAGVSQSPRYKVTKRGQDVALRCDPISGHVSLYWYRQALGQGPEFLTYFNYEAQQDKSGLPNDRFSAERPEGSISTLTIQRTEQRDSAMYRCASSRPTGLKTEAFFGQGTRLTVV.

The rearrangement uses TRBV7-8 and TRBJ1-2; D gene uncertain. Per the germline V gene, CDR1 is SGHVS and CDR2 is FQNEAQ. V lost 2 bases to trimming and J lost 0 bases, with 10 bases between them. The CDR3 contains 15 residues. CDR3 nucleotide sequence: TGTGCCAGCAGCTTATTTACGGACCCTAACTATGGCTACACCTTC. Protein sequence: CASSLFTDPNYGYTF.

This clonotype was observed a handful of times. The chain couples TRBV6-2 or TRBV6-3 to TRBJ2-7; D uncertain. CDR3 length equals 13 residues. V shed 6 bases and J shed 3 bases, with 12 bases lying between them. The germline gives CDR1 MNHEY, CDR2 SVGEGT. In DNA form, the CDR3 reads TGTGCCAGCAGCGATCCCGCAGGCTACGAGCAGTACGTC. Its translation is CASSDPAGYEQYV.

The CDR3 protein is CASSQAAGARDEQFF. The CDR3 DNA is TGTGCCAGCAGCCAGGCCGCGGGGGCCAGGGATGAGCAGTTCTTC. This chain connects TRBV5-5 to TRBJ2-1; the D gene is possibly TRBD2 (7 bases). The CDR3 spans 15 residues. V was clipped by 4 bases and J by 8 bases, with 19 bases between them. CDR1 is SGHKS and CDR2 is YYEKEE in the germline V gene (reference sequence).

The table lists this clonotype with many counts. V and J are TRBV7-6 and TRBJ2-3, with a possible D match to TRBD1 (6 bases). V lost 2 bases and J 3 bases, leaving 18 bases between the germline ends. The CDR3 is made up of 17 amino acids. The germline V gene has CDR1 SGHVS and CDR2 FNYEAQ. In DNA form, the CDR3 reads TGTGCCAGCAGCTTAAGGGGGACCGTATTAGGAACAGATACGCAGTATTTT. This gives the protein CASSLRGTVLGTDTQYF.

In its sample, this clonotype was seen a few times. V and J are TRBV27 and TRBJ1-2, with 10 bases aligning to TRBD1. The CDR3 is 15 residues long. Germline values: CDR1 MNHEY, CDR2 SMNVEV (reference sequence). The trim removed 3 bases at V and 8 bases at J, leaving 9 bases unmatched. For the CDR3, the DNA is TGTGCCAGCAGTTTTTCGGGACAGGGGTTTCTCGGCTACACCTTC. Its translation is CASSFSGQGFLGYTF.

CDR3 DNA sequence: TGTGCCAGCAGTGAAAGGGGGACAGGGGGCTACGAGCAGTACTTC. Translation gives CASSERGTGGYEQYF. This chain connects TRBV2 to TRBJ2-7; 11 bases are a match to TRBD1. CDR1 is SNHLY, CDR2 FYNNEI, per germline. The length of the CDR3 is 15 residues. Germline trimming cut 2 bases from V and 3 bases from J; bases unmatched to any gene: 3. Supplemented by reference TRBV2 and TRBJ2-7, the full variable domain reads EPEVTQTPSHQVTQMGQEVILRCVPISNHLYFYWYRQILGQKVEFLVSFYNNEISEKSEIFDDQFSVERPDGSNFTLKIRSTKLEDSAMYFCASSERGTGGYEQYFGPGTRLTVT.

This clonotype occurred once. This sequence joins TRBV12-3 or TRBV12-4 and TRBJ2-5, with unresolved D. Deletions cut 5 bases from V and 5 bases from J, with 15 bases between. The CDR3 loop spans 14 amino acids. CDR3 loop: CASSLALLEETQYF. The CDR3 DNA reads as TGTGCCAGCAGTCTCGCCCTTTTGGAGGAGACCCAGTACTTC.

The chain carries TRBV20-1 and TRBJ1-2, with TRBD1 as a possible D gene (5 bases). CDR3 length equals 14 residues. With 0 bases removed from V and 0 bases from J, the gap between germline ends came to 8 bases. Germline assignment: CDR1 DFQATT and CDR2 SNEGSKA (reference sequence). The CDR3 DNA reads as TGCAGTGCTAGAGACGGACAATCTAACTATGGCTACACCTTC. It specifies CSARDGQSNYGYTF.

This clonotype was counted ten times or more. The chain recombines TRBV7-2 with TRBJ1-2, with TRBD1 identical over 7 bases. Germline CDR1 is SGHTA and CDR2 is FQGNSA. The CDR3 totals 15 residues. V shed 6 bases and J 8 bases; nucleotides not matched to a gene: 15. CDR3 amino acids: CASRHNTGVVGGYTF. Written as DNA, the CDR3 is TGTGCCAGCAGGCACAACACAGGGGTCGTAGGAGGCTACACCTTC.

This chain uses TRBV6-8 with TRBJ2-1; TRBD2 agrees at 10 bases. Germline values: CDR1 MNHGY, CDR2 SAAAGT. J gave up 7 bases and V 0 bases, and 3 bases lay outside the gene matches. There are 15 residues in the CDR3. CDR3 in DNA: TGTGCCAGCAGTTACTCTAGCGGGGGGTTTAATGAGCAGTTCTTC. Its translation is CASSYSSGGFNEQFF.